Sequencing of this T cell receptor (beta chain) was carried out in a study of T cells in Graves' hyperthyroidism and ophthalmopathy. This clonotype was detected only a few times. Amplified regions were TCR beta CDR3 sequences from RNA transcripts. First-round RT-PCR targeting the TCR CDR3 was performed with the HTBI primer set. MiXCR, run by TCRdb on the multiplex PCR reads, gives a single entry per CDR3 protein. The sample has around 600,000 distinct CDR3 sequences; approximately 15% are singletons. This clonotype originated in a woman between 50 and 59 years old with Graves' ophthalmopathy. The sample comprised blood.

The CDR3 reads CSARGSMNTEAFF. In DNA form, the CDR3 reads TGCAGTGCTAGAGGCAGCATGAACACTGAAGCTTTCTTT. The chain uses TRBV20-1 and TRBJ1-1, with D uncertain. Trimming removed 1 base at V and 0 bases at J, with 6 bases between. CDR1 is DFQATT, CDR2 SNEGSKA, per germline (reference sequence). The CDR3 loop spans 13 amino acids.